Following are 27 T cell receptor beta chains from one sample sequenced in a study of control samples from healthy donors and cancer patients. Sequenced by immunoSEQ multiplex PCR; TCRdb stores in-frame clones only, minus some. The sample consists of 57,000 or so clones, around 89% of them appearing once. What was sequenced was PBMCs. The source is a man aged 55 to 70 with colorectal cancer.

The CDR3 sequence: CASSPRGYEQYF. The CDR3 DNA is TGTGCCAGCAGCCCCCGGGGCTACGAGCAGTACTTC. This sequence joins TRBV6-2 or TRBV6-3 and TRBJ2-7; the D gene is possibly TRBD2 (5 bases). Trimming cost V 6 bases and J 3 bases, with 9 bases left between them. Per germline, CDR1 MNHEY and CDR2 SVGEGT. This CDR3 has 12 residues.

The chain is built from TRBV11-1 and TRBJ1-1; 12 bases align to TRBD1. The CDR3 spans 15 residues. From germline, CDR1 is SGHAT and CDR2 FQDESV (reference sequence). V dropped 3 bases and J dropped 5; count of bases not matched to a gene: 4. In nucleotides, the CDR3 is TGTGCCAGCAGCTTGGGACAGGGGGCGCAGACTGAAGCTTTCTTT. It codes for CASSLGQGAQTEAFF.

The J gene is TRBJ1-5, the V gene TRBV7-3, with 10 bases identical to TRBD1. The CDR3 is 15 residues long. The germline V gene encodes CDR1 SGHTA and CDR2 FQGTGA. With 5 bases clipped from V and 4 bases from J, the junction kept 5 bases outside the gene matches. CDR3 coding DNA: TGTGCCAGCAGCAAACCGGGACAGGGGAATCAGCCCCAGCATTTT. It yields the protein CASSKPGQGNQPQHF.

J is TRBJ1-6 and V is TRBV30; D unresolved. V lost 2 bases and J 10 bases, leaving 6 bases between the germline ends. There are 11 residues in the CDR3. CDR1 GTSNPN and CDR2 SVGIG come from the germline V gene (reference sequence). CDR3 DNA sequence: TGTGCCTGGAGTAGTTACTCACCCCTCCACTTT. This translates into CAWSSYSPLHF.

The chain joins TRBV24-1 to TRBJ2-3; D is unresolved. Trimming cost V 2 bases and J 1 base, with 3 bases left between them. Germline V gives CDR1 KGHDR, CDR2 SFDVKD. CDR3 length: 13 amino acids. The DNA for the CDR3 is TGTGCCACCAGTGATTATGGCACAGATACGCAGTATTTT. Its protein product is CATSDYGTDTQYF.

This chain links TRBV7-9 with TRBJ1-5, with a tentative D call TRBD1 (5 bases). CDR3 length: 14 residues. Germline CDR1 reads SEHNR; CDR2 reads FQNEAQ (reference sequence). The V and J ends lost 8 bases and 1 base respectively, with 12 bases between them. CDR3 sequence: CASGGGSSNQPQHF. DNA of the CDR3: TGTGCCAGCGGCGGGGGGTCAAGCAATCAGCCCCAGCATTTT.

The J gene is TRBJ1-2, the V gene TRBV6-7, with 7 bases that match TRBD1. TRBV6-7 is an open reading frame, and its role is uncertain. The CDR3 totals 16 residues. Germline trimming cut 3 bases from V and 4 bases from J; bases unmatched to any gene: 11. Here the CDR3 reads CASSYLCLGGAYGYTF. CDR3 DNA: TGTGCCAGCAGTTATTTGTGTCTAGGGGGCGCCTATGGCTACACCTTC.

This sequence joins TRBV18 and TRBJ2-7; D might be TRBD2 (6 bases). This CDR3 is 18 amino acids long. CDR1 and CDR2 from the germline V gene are KGHSH and LQKENI. V lost 3 bases, J lost 2 bases, and 23 bases lay in between. CDR3 coding DNA: TGTGCCAGCTCACCCTCCTCGGGACTCATTGAATGGACCTACGAGCAGTACTTC. Translating it yields CASSPSSGLIEWTYEQYF.

J is TRBJ1-2 and V is TRBV24-1, with 7 bases lining up with TRBD1. V trimming: 2 bases; J trimming: 5 bases; junction bases outside the gene matches: 7. Germline V gene lookup returns CDR1 KGHDR and CDR2 SFDVKD. The CDR3 runs 15 residues. In DNA, the CDR3 is TGTGCCACCAGTGATTCCAGGGACAGTTCATATGGCTACACCTTC. This sequence encodes CATSDSRDSSYGYTF.

This sequence joins TRBV4-2 and TRBJ2-4, with 9 bases that match TRBD2. Germline CDR1 LGHNA, CDR2 YNFKEQ. V dropped 0 bases and J dropped 8; count of bases not matched to a gene: 8. CDR3 length equals 16 residues. The CDR3 region is CASSQDRGGGAYIQYF. The CDR3 nucleotides read TGTGCCAGCAGCCAAGATCGAGGCGGGGGGGCTTACATTCAGTACTTC.

This clone was detected only once. The chain recombines TRBV5-6 with TRBJ1-2; no clear D. V was shortened by 0 bases and J by 8 bases, with 8 bases between the two germline ends. Germline V CDR1 and CDR2: SGHDT, YYEEEE. This CDR3 is built from 12 residues. The CDR3 sequence is CASSLGLGGYTF. The CDR3 DNA sequence: TGTGCCAGCAGCTTGGGGTTAGGCGGCTACACCTTC. The complete variable domain, with remaining parts taken from reference TRBV5-6 and TRBJ1-2, reads DAGVTQSPTHLIKTRGQQVTLRCSPKSGHDTVSWYQQALGQGPQFIFQYYEEEERQRGNFPDRFSGHQFPNYSSELNVNALLLGDSALYLCASSLGLGGYTFGSGTRLTVV.

The table lists this clone with a count of one. V is TRBV7-2 and J is TRBJ2-3; D remains ambiguous. This CDR3 region has 13 residues. Trimming left V 1 base short and J 4 bases short, with 6 bases between. The germline CDR1 and CDR2 sequences are SGHTA and FQGNSA. The chain's CDR3 is CASSLGVSDTQYF. The CDR3 nucleotides read TGTGCCAGCAGCTTAGGGGTTTCAGATACGCAGTATTTT.

V usage is TRBV5-4 and J usage is TRBJ2-3, with 11 bases aligning to TRBD2. CDR1 is SGHNT and CDR2 is YYREEE in the germline V gene (reference sequence). V gave up 4 bases and J gave up 0 bases; unmatched junction bases: 4. The CDR3 has 16 amino acids. The CDR3 DNA sequence: TGTGCCAGCAGCGGGTTAGCGGGGGGGAGCACAGATACGCAGTATTTT. It specifies CASSGLAGGSTDTQYF. The variable domain in full, with the rest retrieved from reference TRBV5-4 and TRBJ2-3, is ETGVTQSPTHLIKTRGQQVTLRCSSQSGHNTVSWYQQALGQGPQFIFQYYREEENGRGNFPPRFSGLQFPNYSSELNVNALELDDSALYLCASSGLAGGSTDTQYFGPGTRLTVL.

The chain carries TRBV11-3 and TRBJ2-1; 8 nucleotides match TRBD2. The length of the CDR3 is 16 residues. Germline lookup yields CDR1 SGHNT and CDR2 YENEEA. J lost 8 bases, V lost 0 bases, and 9 bases had no gene match. The CDR3 spells CASSLEGTRGLYEQFF. The CDR3 DNA is TGTGCCAGCAGCTTAGAAGGGACTAGAGGGTTGTATGAGCAGTTCTTC.

This chain joins TRBV30 and TRBJ2-2; 10 bases fit TRBD1. The CDR3 runs to 15 residues. Trimming took 2 bases from V and 5 from J; bases not matched to a gene: 5. CDR1 is GTSNPN and CDR2 is SVGIG in the germline V gene (reference sequence). The CDR3: CAWSRDRGSTGELFF. The CDR3, as DNA: TGTGCCTGGAGTCGGGACAGGGGAAGTACCGGGGAGCTGTTTTTT.

The gene calls are TRBV7-2 and TRBJ2-7, with 9 nucleotides matching TRBD1. CDR3 length: 16 amino acids. Germline loops: CDR1 SGHTA, CDR2 FQGNSA. Trimming removed 1 base from V and 6 bases from J; junction bases left unmatched: 10. The CDR3 loop is CASSLVSRTGVSEQYF. In DNA form, the CDR3 reads TGTGCCAGCAGCTTAGTTTCGAGGACAGGGGTATCCGAGCAGTACTTC.

The chain carries TRBV4-1 and TRBJ1-4; D is unresolved. The V gene lost 1 base and the J gene lost 4 bases, with 7 bases spanning the gap. The CDR3 is 14 amino acids. Germline lookup yields CDR1 MGHRA and CDR2 YSYEKL. CDR3 bases: TGCGCCAGCAGCCAAGTTACCAATAATGAAAAACTGTTTTTT. This codes for CASSQVTNNEKLFF.

The CDR3, as DNA: TGTGCCAGCAGCTTTAAAGGCGGGGGGGCCTCGGCTGAGCAGTTCTTC. It yields the protein CASSFKGGGASAEQFF. This chain connects TRBV5-4 to TRBJ2-1, with TRBD2 matching 9 bases. The CDR3 length is 16 residues. Per the germline V gene, CDR1 is SGHNT and CDR2 is YYREEE (reference sequence). With V trimmed by 2 bases and J by 9 bases, 12 bases remained unmatched.

The J gene is TRBJ1-5, the V gene TRBV19, with unresolved D. Germline lookup yields CDR1 LNHDA and CDR2 SQIVND (reference sequence). V dropped 2 bases and J dropped 4 bases, with 15 bases sitting between them. The CDR3 runs 16 residues. Written as DNA, the CDR3 is TGTGCCAGTAGTATATCTTCTGGGAGGTCGAATCAGCCCCAGCATTTT. Protein sequence: CASSISSGRSNQPQHF.

The V call is TRBV5-4, the J call TRBJ2-1; 7 bases are shared with TRBD1. This CDR3 is 17 amino acids long. Germline CDR1 is SGHNT and CDR2 is YYREEE (reference sequence). V lost 4 bases to trimming and J lost 0 bases; unmatched junction nucleotides: 10. The DNA of the CDR3 is TGTGCCAGCAGCCCGCGAGGGGACAGAAGCTCCTACAATGAGCAGTTCTTC. Protein sequence: CASSPRGDRSSYNEQFF. The whole variable domain, filled in from reference TRBV5-4 and TRBJ2-1, reads ETGVTQSPTHLIKTRGQQVTLRCSSQSGHNTVSWYQQALGQGPQFIFQYYREEENGRGNFPPRFSGLQFPNYSSELNVNALELDDSALYLCASSPRGDRSSYNEQFFGPGTRLTVL.

This chain joins TRBV3-1 (or the pseudogene TRBV3-2) and TRBJ2-7; TRBD1 aligns across 7 bases. V shed 3 bases and J 0 bases; nucleotides not matched to a gene: 11. The germline V gene encodes CDR1 LGHDT and CDR2 YNNKEL (reference sequence). The CDR3 has 17 residues. Written as DNA, the CDR3 is TGTGCCAGCAGCCACGCCTTCCGGGACAGCAGCTCCTACGAGCAGTACTTC. Amino acid sequence: CASSHAFRDSSSYEQYF.

The CDR3 coding sequence is TGTGCCAGCAGCTTCCCAGGGACTCCCGTCACCTTC. This encodes CASSFPGTPVTF. The chain employs TRBV7-2 and TRBJ1-2; TRBD1 is a possible D gene (5 bases). V was pared by 3 bases and J by 13 bases, with 15 bases between. This CDR3 is built from 12 residues. Germline loops: CDR1 SGHTA, CDR2 FQGNSA. Variable domain in full (rest from reference TRBV7-2 and TRBJ1-2): GAGVSQSPSNKVTEKGKDVELRCDPISGHTALYWYRQSLGQGLEFLIYFQGNSAPDKSGLPSDRFSAERTGGSVSTLTIQRTQQEDSAVYLCASSFPGTPVTFGSGTRLTVV.

This sequence joins TRBV7-3 and TRBJ1-6; D is uncertain. Germline CDR1 and CDR2: SGHTA and FQGTGA. There are 15 residues in the CDR3. Trimming removed 1 base at V and 5 bases at J, with 9 bases between. CDR3 coding DNA: TGTGCCAGCAGCTTAATCGGACCCCATAATTCACCCCTCCACTTT. Amino acid sequence: CASSLIGPHNSPLHF.

The rearrangement joins TRBV24-1 to TRBJ2-1; D not resolved. V was trimmed by 8 bases and J by 10 bases, leaving 14 bases between them. This CDR3 has 12 residues. The V gene's germline CDR1 is KGHDR and CDR2 SFDVKD. The CDR3 DNA reads TGTGCCACCACAGATGGGCTCGGGGAGCAGTTCTTC. Encoded protein: CATTDGLGEQFF.

The chain couples TRBV10-3 to TRBJ2-5; D call uncertain. The CDR3 loop spans 14 amino acids. Trimming pared 0 bases from V and 4 bases from J, leaving 9 bases between. Germline V CDR1 and CDR2: ENHRY, SYGVKD. This CDR3 reads CAISESGPGETQYF. The CDR3 region has the DNA TGTGCCATCAGTGAGTCCGGGCCCGGAGAGACCCAGTACTTC.

The genes are TRBV7-9 and TRBJ1-2; no clear D gene. V was clipped by 0 bases and J by 4 bases, with 6 bases between them. This CDR3 is 13 amino acids long. Germline V gene sequence: CDR1 SEHNR, CDR2 FQNEAQ (reference sequence). The CDR3 is CASSLAGSYGYTF. CDR3 nucleotides: TGTGCCAGCAGCTTAGCGGGCAGCTATGGCTACACCTTC.

This clone has more than one count but fewer than ten. The V and J genes are TRBV5-4 and TRBJ2-7; 8 positions match TRBD1. CDR3 size: 15 residues. The V and J ends lost 0 bases and 6 bases, in that order; junction bases with no gene match: 8. The V gene's germline CDR1 is SGHNT and CDR2 YYREEE (reference sequence). The chain's CDR3 is CASSLASGGRPEQYF. The CDR3 DNA is TGTGCCAGCAGCTTGGCCTCAGGGGGCAGACCCGAGCAGTACTTC. Filled out from reference TRBV5-4 and TRBJ2-7, the complete variable domain reads ETGVTQSPTHLIKTRGQQVTLRCSSQSGHNTVSWYQQALGQGPQFIFQYYREEENGRGNFPPRFSGLQFPNYSSELNVNALELDDSALYLCASSLASGGRPEQYFGPGTRLTVT.